This TCR beta chain appears in the sequencing data of a study of shared clonotypes between healthy human individuals. Study-level findings and limits: Clonotype sharing across donors was expected to vary with sequencing depth.

This clone was seen only a few times. The antigen remains undetermined. V was cut by 6 bases and J by 2 bases, with 16 bases left in between. Germline loops: CDR1 MDHEN, CDR2 SYDVKM. CDR3 length: 15 amino acids. The assay was run at deep level. Sequenced by immunoSEQ multiplex PCR; TCRdb stores in-frame clones only, minus some. The data hold some 2,500,000 clones, with around 93% observed a single time. The sample taken for sequencing was naive CD4+ T cells from PBMCs. Subset in this sample: CD45RA+ positively selected. The chain employs TRBV28 and TRBJ1-1; no definite D call. The clonotype originates from a man younger than 35 in good health. Some clones in this sample may be carry-over from other donors' samples. This chain's CDR3 is CASSGWQVVNTEAFF. CDR3 in DNA: TGTGCCAGCAGCGGGTGGCAGGTGGTCAACACTGAAGCTTTCTTT.